What follows describes a single T cell receptor (beta chain). The CDR3 spans 14 residues. V gave up 4 bases and J gave up 5 bases; unmatched junction bases: 6. Germline CDR1 is MNHEY and CDR2 is SVGAGI. These data are taken from a study of siplizumab effects on memory and regulatory T cells. Clones were read by immunoSEQ multiplex PCR, and TCRdb kept only the in-frame ones, dropping some. The profile shows 95,000 to 110,000 clones, nearly 95% of them singletons. The TCR originated in a human donor in good health. V is TRBV6-5 and J is TRBJ2-7; 9 positions match TRBD1. The specimen was Tregs sorted from blood. The CDR3 coding sequence is TGTGCCAGCAGTTCTCGGACAGGGGTACACGAGCAGTACTTC. Encoded protein: CASSSRTGVHEQYF.